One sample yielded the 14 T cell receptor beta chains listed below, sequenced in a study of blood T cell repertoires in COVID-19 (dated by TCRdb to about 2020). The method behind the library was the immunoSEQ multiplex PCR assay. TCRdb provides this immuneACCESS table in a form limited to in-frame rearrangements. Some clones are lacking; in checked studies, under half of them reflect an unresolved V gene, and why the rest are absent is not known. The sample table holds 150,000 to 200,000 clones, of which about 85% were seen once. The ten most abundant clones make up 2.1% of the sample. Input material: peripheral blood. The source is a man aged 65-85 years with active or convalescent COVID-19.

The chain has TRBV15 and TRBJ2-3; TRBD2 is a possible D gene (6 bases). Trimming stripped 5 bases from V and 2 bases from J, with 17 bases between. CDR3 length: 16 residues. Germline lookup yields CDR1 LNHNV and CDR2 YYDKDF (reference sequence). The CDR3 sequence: CATSALPGLATDTQYF. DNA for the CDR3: TGTGCCACCAGCGCCCTACCGGGACTTGCCACAGATACGCAGTATTTT.

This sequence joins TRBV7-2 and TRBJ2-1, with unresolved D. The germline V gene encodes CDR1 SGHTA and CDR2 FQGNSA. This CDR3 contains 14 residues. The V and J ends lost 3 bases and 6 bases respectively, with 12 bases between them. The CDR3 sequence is CASSFISGANEQFF. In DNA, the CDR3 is TGTGCCAGCAGCTTTATTTCCGGAGCCAATGAGCAGTTCTTC.

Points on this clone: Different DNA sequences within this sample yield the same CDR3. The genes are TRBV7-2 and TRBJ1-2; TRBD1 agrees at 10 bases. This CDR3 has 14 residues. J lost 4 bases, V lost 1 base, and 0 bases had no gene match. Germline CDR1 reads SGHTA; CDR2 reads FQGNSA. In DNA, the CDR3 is TGTGCCAGCAGCTTAGGGACAGGGGGCTATGGCTACACCTTC. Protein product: CASSLGTGGYGYTF.

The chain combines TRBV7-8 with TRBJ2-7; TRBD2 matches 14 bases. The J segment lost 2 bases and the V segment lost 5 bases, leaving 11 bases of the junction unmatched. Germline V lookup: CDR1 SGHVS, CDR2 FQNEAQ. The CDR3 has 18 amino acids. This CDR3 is CASSRTMTSGRVTYEQYF. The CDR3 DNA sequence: TGTGCCAGCAGCCGCACTATGACTAGCGGGAGGGTGACCTACGAGCAGTACTTC.

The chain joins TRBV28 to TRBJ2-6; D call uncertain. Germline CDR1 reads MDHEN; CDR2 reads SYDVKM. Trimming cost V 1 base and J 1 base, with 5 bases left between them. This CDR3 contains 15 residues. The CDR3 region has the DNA TGTGCCAGCAGTTTATCGCGGTCTGGGGCCAACGTCCTGACTTTC. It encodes CASSLSRSGANVLTF.

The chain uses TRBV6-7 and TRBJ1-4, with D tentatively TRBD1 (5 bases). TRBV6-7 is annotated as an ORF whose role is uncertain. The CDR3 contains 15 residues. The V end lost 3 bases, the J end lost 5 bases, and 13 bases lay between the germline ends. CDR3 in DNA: TGTGCCAGCAGTTATGCGGGGACTGCAAATGAAAAACTGTTTTTT. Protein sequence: CASSYAGTANEKLFF.

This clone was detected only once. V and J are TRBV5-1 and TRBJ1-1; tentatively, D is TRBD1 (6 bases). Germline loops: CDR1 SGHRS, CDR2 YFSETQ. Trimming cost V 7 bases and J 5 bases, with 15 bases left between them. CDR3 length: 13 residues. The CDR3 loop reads CASQYRVGTEAFF. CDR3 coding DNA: TGCGCCAGCCAATACAGGGTAGGGACTGAAGCTTTCTTT.

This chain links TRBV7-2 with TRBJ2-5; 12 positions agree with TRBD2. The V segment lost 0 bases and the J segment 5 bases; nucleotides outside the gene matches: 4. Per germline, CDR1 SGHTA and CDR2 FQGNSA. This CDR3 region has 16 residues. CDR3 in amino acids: CASSLARLAGVETQYF. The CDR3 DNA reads TGTGCCAGCAGCTTAGCGCGACTAGCGGGGGTGGAGACCCAGTACTTC.

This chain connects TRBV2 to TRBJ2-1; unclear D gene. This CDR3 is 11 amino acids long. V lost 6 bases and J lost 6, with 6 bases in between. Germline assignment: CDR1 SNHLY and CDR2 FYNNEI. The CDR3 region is CASRELNEQFF. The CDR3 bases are TGTGCCAGCAGGGAGCTCAATGAGCAGTTCTTC.

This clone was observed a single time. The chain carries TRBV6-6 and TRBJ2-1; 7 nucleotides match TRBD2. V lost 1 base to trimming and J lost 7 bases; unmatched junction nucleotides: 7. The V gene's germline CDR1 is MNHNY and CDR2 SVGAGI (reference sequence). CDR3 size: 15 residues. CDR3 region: CASSYYGGSKNEQFF. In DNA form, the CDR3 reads TGTGCCAGCAGTTACTATGGCGGGAGCAAAAATGAGCAGTTCTTC.

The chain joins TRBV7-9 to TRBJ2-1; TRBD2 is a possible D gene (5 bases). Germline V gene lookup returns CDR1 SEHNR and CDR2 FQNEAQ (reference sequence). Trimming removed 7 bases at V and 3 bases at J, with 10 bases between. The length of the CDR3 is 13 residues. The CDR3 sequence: CASKERNYNEQFF. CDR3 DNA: TGTGCCAGCAAGGAGCGGAACTACAATGAGCAGTTCTTC.

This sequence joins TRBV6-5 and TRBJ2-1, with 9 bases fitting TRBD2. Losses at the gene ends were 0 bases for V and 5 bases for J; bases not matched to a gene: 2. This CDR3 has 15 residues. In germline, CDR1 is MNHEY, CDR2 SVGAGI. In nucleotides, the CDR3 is TGTGCCAGCAGTTACTCTCGCGGGGGGGACAATGAGCAGTTCTTC. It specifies CASSYSRGGDNEQFF.

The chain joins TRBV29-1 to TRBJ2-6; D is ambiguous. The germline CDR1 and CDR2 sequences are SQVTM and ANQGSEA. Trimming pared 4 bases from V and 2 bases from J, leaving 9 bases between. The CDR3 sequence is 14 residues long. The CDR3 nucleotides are TGCAGCGTTGTGGTGGGCACTGGGGCCAACGTCCTGACTTTC. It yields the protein CSVVVGTGANVLTF.

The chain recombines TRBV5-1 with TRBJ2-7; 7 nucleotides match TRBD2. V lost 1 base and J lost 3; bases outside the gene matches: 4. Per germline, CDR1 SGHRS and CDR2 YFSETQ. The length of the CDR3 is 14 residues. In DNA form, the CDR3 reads TGCGCCAGCAGCTTGACTAGCGCGGGCTACGAGCAGTACTTC. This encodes CASSLTSAGYEQYF.